Each of the 28 T cell receptor beta chains below was sequenced from the same sample in a study of blood T cell repertoires in COVID-19. Libraries were prepared by immunoSEQ multiplex PCR; TCRdb keeps only in-frame clonotypes and omits some of them. This sample has a few hundred thousand clones, with about nine tenths found just once. Sequences were obtained from PBMCs or T cells enriched from blood (not recorded which). All receptors come from a woman aged 30 to 39 who had recovered from COVID-19.

The rearrangement joins TRBV7-2 to TRBJ2-7; possibly TRBD2 for D (7 bases). The CDR3 totals 15 residues. Trimming shortened V by 3 bases and J by 0 bases, and 12 bases separated the two germline ends. Germline V CDR1 and CDR2: SGHTA, FQGNSA. The CDR3 bases are TGTGCCAGCAGCTTCGGCCGGGGGGCCTCCTACGAGCAGTACTTC. Encoded protein: CASSFGRGASYEQYF. The full variable domain, completed using reference TRBV7-2 and TRBJ2-7, is GAGVSQSPSNKVTEKGKDVELRCDPISGHTALYWYRQSLGQGLEFLIYFQGNSAPDKSGLPSDRFSAERTGGSVSTLTIQRTQQEDSAVYLCASSFGRGASYEQYFGPGTRLTVT.

The CDR3 DNA follows: TGCGCCAGCAGGGCGACAGATCAAGAGACCCAGTACTTC. Residues: CASRATDQETQYF. The chain links TRBV5-1 to TRBJ2-5; TRBD1 is a possible D gene (5 bases). Germline CDR1 is SGHRS and CDR2 is YFSETQ. The CDR3 length is 13 residues. V shed 5 bases and J shed 2 bases, with 10 bases lying between them.

The chain has TRBV3-1 (or the pseudogene TRBV3-2) and TRBJ2-2, with unresolved D. Germline assignment: CDR1 LGHDT and CDR2 YNNKEL (reference sequence). V was trimmed by 2 bases and J by 4 bases, leaving 5 bases between them. The CDR3 contains 13 residues. CDR3 region: CASSQIVTGELFF. In nucleotides, the CDR3 is TGTGCCAGCAGCCAAATCGTCACCGGGGAGCTGTTTTTT.

This sequence joins TRBV6-5 and TRBJ1-3, with D tentatively TRBD1 (5 bases). With 2 bases removed from V and 3 bases from J, the gap between germline ends came to 11 bases. The CDR3 has 15 residues. From germline, CDR1 is MNHEY and CDR2 SVGAGI. CDR3 sequence reads: CASSYTQGGGNTIYF. The CDR3, as DNA: TGTGCCAGCAGTTACACCCAGGGAGGTGGAAACACCATATATTTT.

The V gene is TRBV19, the J gene TRBJ1-3, with a tentative D call TRBD1 (6 bases). This CDR3 region has 16 residues. V dropped 6 bases and J dropped 0 bases, with 15 bases sitting between them. Looked up from germline, CDR1 is LNHDA and CDR2 is SQIVND (reference sequence). The CDR3 DNA reads as TGTGCCAGTAGGGGGGCAGGTGCGGCCTCTGGAAACACCATATATTTT. Its translation is CASRGAGAASGNTIYF.

J is TRBJ2-5 and V is TRBV27; 12 bases are shared with TRBD2. This CDR3 spans 15 amino acids. V was pared by 6 bases and J by 3 bases, with 5 bases of the junction left unmatched. Germline V CDR1 and CDR2: MNHEY, SMNVEV (reference sequence). Here the CDR3 reads CASSPGLAGKETQYF. The CDR3 DNA reads TGTGCCAGCAGCCCTGGACTAGCGGGGAAAGAGACCCAGTACTTC.

V and J are TRBV28 and TRBJ2-3; D perhaps matches TRBD2 (7 bases). Trimming cost V 7 bases and J 3 bases, with 20 bases left between them. The CDR3 is 16 residues long. CDR1 and CDR2 from the germline V gene are MDHEN and SYDVKM. DNA of the CDR3: TGTGCCAGCAAGGACGGGGGGCGGTATGAGACAGATACGCAGTATTTT. As protein: CASKDGGRYETDTQYF.

The chain has TRBV5-4 and TRBJ1-1, with 9 bases identical to TRBD1. Germline V lookup: CDR1 SGHNT, CDR2 YYREEE (reference sequence). This CDR3 is built from 16 residues. The ends lost 4 bases at V and 4 bases at J; junction bases unmatched: 11. Here the CDR3 reads CASSRTGQGPITEAFF. The CDR3, as DNA: TGTGCCAGCAGCCGTACGGGACAGGGACCGATCACTGAAGCTTTCTTT.

This rearrangement joins TRBV11-2 to TRBJ2-7, with 8 nucleotides matching TRBD2. Germline V gene sequence: CDR1 SGHAT, CDR2 FQNNGV. This CDR3 is built from 16 residues. With 5 bases clipped from V and 4 bases from J, the junction kept 13 bases outside the gene matches. The CDR3 spells CASSPYFSGASYEQYF. The CDR3 bases are TGTGCCAGCAGCCCGTACTTTAGCGGGGCCTCATACGAGCAGTACTTC. Combining the CDR3 with reference TRBV11-2 and TRBJ2-7 gives the whole variable domain EAGVAQSPRYKIIEKRQSVAFWCNPISGHATLYWYQQILGQGPKLLIQFQNNGVVDDSQLPKDRFSAERLKGVDSTLKIQPAKLEDSAVYLCASSPYFSGASYEQYFGPGTRLTVT.

The rearrangement links TRBV24-1 to TRBJ1-5, with 10 bases lining up with TRBD1. V trimming: 6 bases; J trimming: 5 bases; junction bases outside the gene matches: 6. The CDR3 extends over 15 amino acids. The germline V gene encodes CDR1 KGHDR and CDR2 SFDVKD. In nucleotides, the CDR3 is TGTGCCACCAGTCGGAGGACAGGGGGGGATCAGCCCCAGCATTTT. Encoded protein: CATSRRTGGDQPQHF.

V gene TRBV28 combines with J gene TRBJ1-3; tentative D call: TRBD1 (5 bases). This CDR3 has 14 amino acids. From germline, CDR1 is MDHEN and CDR2 SYDVKM. The V end was cut by 7 bases, the J end by 0 bases, with 10 bases between. The DNA of the CDR3 is TGTGCCAGCATAGGGGTCAACTCTGGAAACACCATATATTTT. Residues: CASIGVNSGNTIYF.

J is TRBJ2-7 and V is TRBV29-1; D ambiguous. The V gene lost 1 base and the J gene lost 0 bases, with 10 bases spanning the gap. The CDR3 runs to 14 residues. CDR1 is SQVTM and CDR2 is ANQGSEA in the germline V gene. CDR3 sequence: CSVEANRSSYEQYF. CDR3 in DNA: TGCAGCGTTGAAGCAAATAGGAGCTCCTACGAGCAGTACTTC.

The genes are TRBV14 and TRBJ1-2, with a weak D call TRBD1 (6 bases). This CDR3 contains 17 residues. Germline assignment: CDR1 SGHDN and CDR2 FVKESK. Trimming took 0 bases from V and 6 from J, leaving 20 bases between them. CDR3 sequence: CASSQDGSIGKGDGYTF. CDR3 DNA sequence: TGTGCCAGCAGCCAAGATGGGAGTATAGGCAAGGGGGATGGCTACACCTTC.

This chain connects TRBV29-1 to TRBJ1-1; tentatively, D is TRBD1 (5 bases). Trimming took off 2 bases at V and 1 base at J, with 14 bases between the two ends. The CDR3 loop spans 15 amino acids. Germline loops: CDR1 SQVTM, CDR2 ANQGSEA. CDR3 nucleotide sequence: TGCAGCGTTGAAAGCCTCTCCGGGGGGAACACTGAAGCTTTCTTT. It is translated as CSVESLSGGNTEAFF.

V and J are TRBV5-6 and TRBJ1-1; 7 bases match TRBD1. The CDR3 sequence is 12 residues long. The V and J ends lost 3 bases and 5 bases, in that order; junction bases with no gene match: 1. From germline, CDR1 is SGHDT and CDR2 YYEEEE. As DNA, the CDR3 is TGTGCCAGCAGCTCACAGGGGACTGAAGCTTTCTTT. It is translated as CASSSQGTEAFF.

This clone was picked up one time. J is TRBJ1-2 and V is TRBV28; no definite D call. Germline loops: CDR1 MDHEN, CDR2 SYDVKM. The CDR3 runs 12 residues. V was trimmed by 4 bases and J by 12 bases, leaving 15 bases between them. Here the CDR3 DNA reads TGTGCCAGCAGTTCCCAGACACCCGGGGACACCTTC. Protein product: CASSSQTPGDTF.

The chain recombines TRBV7-9 with TRBJ2-5, with TRBD1 matching 10 bases. Germline trimming cut 1 base from V and 2 bases from J; bases unmatched to any gene: 7. The CDR3 runs to 17 residues. The V gene's germline CDR1 is SEHNR and CDR2 FQNEAQ (reference sequence). The CDR3 DNA sequence: TGTGCCAGCAGCTTAGTCTCGACAGGGGGCGTTCAAGAGACCCAGTACTTC. Protein product: CASSLVSTGGVQETQYF.

J is TRBJ1-1 and V is TRBV30; D is undetermined. Per the germline V gene, CDR1 is GTSNPN and CDR2 is SVGIG (reference sequence). This CDR3 comprises 12 residues. V gave up 5 bases and J gave up 3 bases, with 10 bases separating them. CDR3 protein: CAWGGEYTEAFF. The CDR3 DNA is TGTGCCTGGGGAGGAGAGTACACTGAAGCTTTCTTT.

This chain links TRBV15 with TRBJ1-4; 7 bases are shared with TRBD1. The CDR3 length is 14 residues. Germline values: CDR1 LNHNV, CDR2 YYDKDF (reference sequence). V trimming: 4 bases; J trimming: 4 bases; junction bases outside the gene matches: 3. As DNA, the CDR3 is TGTGCCACCAGCATGGGACAGTTTAATGAAAAACTGTTTTTT. Its protein product is CATSMGQFNEKLFF.

This clone occurred once. The V gene is TRBV30, the J gene TRBJ1-1, with 11 bases aligning to TRBD1. This CDR3 has 12 amino acids. V was clipped by 2 bases and J by 11 bases; unmatched bases: 4. Germline assignment: CDR1 GTSNPN and CDR2 SVGIG (reference sequence). This CDR3 reads CAWSSGQGAAFF. The CDR3 bases are TGTGCCTGGAGTTCAGGACAGGGGGCCGCTTTCTTT.

This sequence joins TRBV6-5 and TRBJ2-5, with D tentatively TRBD2 (7 bases). Germline V gene lookup returns CDR1 MNHEY and CDR2 SVGAGI. This CDR3 has 15 residues. Trimming removed 4 bases at V and 5 bases at J, with 17 bases between. In nucleotides, the CDR3 is TGTGCCAGCAGTTTCGTCGGGGGGCTGACGGAGACCCAGTACTTC. Translating gives CASSFVGGLTETQYF.

The V gene is TRBV7-9, the J gene TRBJ1-1; a weak D match, TRBD1 (5 bases). V lost 4 bases and J lost 1, with 10 bases in between. The CDR3 is 14 amino acids. CDR1 and CDR2 (germline): SEHNR, FQNEAQ (reference sequence). The CDR3 sequence: CASSYDGGNTEAFF. CDR3 nucleotide sequence: TGTGCCAGCAGCTATGACGGGGGGAACACTGAAGCTTTCTTT.

The chain uses TRBV28 and TRBJ2-7; tentatively, D is TRBD1 (5 bases). Trimming took off 5 bases at V and 0 bases at J, with 14 bases between the two ends. Per the germline V gene, CDR1 is MDHEN and CDR2 is SYDVKM. This CDR3 spans 15 amino acids. The CDR3 nucleotides read TGTGCCAGCAGTCCTTGGACACAGAGCTCCTACGAGCAGTACTTC. Translated, it gives CASSPWTQSSYEQYF.

The V gene is TRBV19, the J gene TRBJ1-1, with 7 nucleotides matching TRBD1. V was pared by 1 base and J by 1 base, with 3 bases of the junction left unmatched. CDR3 size: 15 residues. CDR1 is LNHDA and CDR2 is SQIVND in the germline V gene (reference sequence). The CDR3 region is CASSIGGQANTEAFF. The CDR3 bases are TGTGCCAGTAGTATAGGAGGACAGGCGAACACTGAAGCTTTCTTT.

The gene calls are TRBV5-8 and TRBJ1-4, with unresolved D. The germline CDR1 and CDR2 sequences are SGHTS and YDEGEE. CDR3 size: 14 residues. V was clipped by 4 bases and J by 0 bases, with 7 bases between them. CDR3 DNA: TGTGCCAGCAGCCTAACAGCAACTAATGAAAAACTGTTTTTT. Translated, it gives CASSLTATNEKLFF.

The chain joins TRBV19 to TRBJ2-7, with D perhaps matching TRBD1 (6 bases). The CDR3 is 14 residues long. Germline V gene lookup returns CDR1 LNHDA and CDR2 SQIVND (reference sequence). V shed 5 bases and J shed 0 bases, with 11 bases lying between them. The CDR3: CASSRQESSYEQYF. The DNA for the CDR3 is TGTGCCAGTAGTCGACAGGAGAGCTCCTACGAGCAGTACTTC.

This chain joins TRBV5-4 and TRBJ2-7; 8 nucleotides agree with TRBD1. Trimming took 9 bases from V and 2 from J; bases not matched to a gene: 10. Germline loops: CDR1 SGHNT, CDR2 YYREEE (reference sequence). The length of the CDR3 is 14 residues. The CDR3 loop reads CATRGDRLAYEQYF. The CDR3 DNA sequence: TGTGCCACCCGAGGGGACAGGCTGGCCTACGAGCAGTACTTC. The variable domain in full, with the rest retrieved from reference TRBV5-4 and TRBJ2-7, is ETGVTQSPTHLIKTRGQQVTLRCSSQSGHNTVSWYQQALGQGPQFIFQYYREEENGRGNFPPRFSGLQFPNYSSELNVNALELDDSALYLCATRGDRLAYEQYFGPGTRLTVT.

The table lists this clone with a few counts. V and J are TRBV3-1 (or the pseudogene TRBV3-2) and TRBJ1-5, with D maybe TRBD1 (6 bases). Trimming pared 1 base from V and 1 base from J, leaving 8 bases between. This CDR3 has 15 residues. Germline V lookup: CDR1 LGHDT, CDR2 YNNKEL (reference sequence). The CDR3 nucleotides read TGTGCCAGCAGCCAAGCCGGACAGAGCAATCAGCCCCAGCATTTT. This sequence encodes CASSQAGQSNQPQHF.